A selection of T cell receptor beta chains follows, all from one sample in a study. TCRdb fed the 5' RACE reads into MiXCR, producing one record per CDR3 protein. Of 35,000 to 50,000 distinct CDR3 sequences detected, 22% appear once; the ten largest clones hold over 3.5%. The sample taken for sequencing was Tregs sorted from blood. These receptors all come from a female donor with breast cancer. Each CDR3 is given with its conserved first and last residue. D genes are given only for firm matches. Not every row has a clone size; where given, it reads once, few, many or a size class.

clone_size j_call d_call v_call cdr3_length cdr3_nt cdr3_aa
many TRBJ2-1 TRBD2 TRBV29-1 14 TGCAGCCTAACCGGGACTAGCGGCCCTAATGAGCAGTTCTTC CSLTGTSGPNEQFF
many TRBJ1-2 NA TRBV15 15 TGTGCCACCAGCAGAGATCTCCAGGGGTTCGGTGGCTACACCTTC CATSRDLQGFGGYTF
many TRBJ2-1 TRBD2 TRBV5-1 14 TGCGCCAGCACCCCGGCGGGGGTCTTCGATGAGCAGTTCTTC CASTPAGVFDEQFF
NA TRBJ2-7 NA TRBV12-3/TRBV12-4 14 TGTGCCAGCAGTTTATGGGGATACCATTACGAGCAGTACTTC CASSLWGYHYEQYF
many TRBJ2-7 NA TRBV5-1 14 TGCGCCAGCAGCTTGGGACACCTCTCCTACGAGCAGTACTTC CASSLGHLSYEQYF
NA TRBJ1-5 NA TRBV7-8 16 TGTGCCAGCAGCTTAGTGGGCATCTATAGCAATCAGCCCCAGAATTTT CASSLVGIYSNQPQNF
NA TRBJ2-2 NA TRBV4-3 14 TGCGCCAGCAGCCAAGTCCAGGACACCGGGGAGCTGTTTTTT CASSQVQDTGELFF
medium-sized TRBJ1-2 NA TRBV12-3/TRBV12-4 15 TGTGCCAGCTCCAGCGTCAGGGCGACATCGAAACTATACACCTTC CASSSVRATSKLYTF
few TRBJ2-3 TRBD2 TRBV7-2 16 TGTGCCAGCAGCTTATCGGGGGGGAGAAAGACAGATACGCAGTATTTT CASSLSGGRKTDTQYF
few TRBJ2-1 TRBD2 TRBV29-1 17 TGCAGCGTTGAAGACTGGCTCGGGACTAGCGGGAACAATGAGCAGTTCTTC CSVEDWLGTSGNNEQFF
many TRBJ2-7 NA TRBV6-5 16 TGTGCCAGCAGTTACTCGTTCAGTTCCCACTACTACGAGCAGTACTTC CASSYSFSSHYYEQYF
NA TRBJ2-7 NA TRBV7-2 15 TGTGCCAGCAGCTTAGTAGCCCTGCAAGCCTACGAGCAGTACTTC CASSLVALQAYEQYF
NA TRBJ1-5 NA TRBV20-1 14 TGCAGTGCTAGATACGGGGAAAGCAATCAGCCCCAGCATTTT CSARYGESNQPQHF
few TRBJ2-1 NA TRBV19 14 TGTGCCAGTAGTACAACTAGTCACGACAATGAGCAGTTCTTC CASSTTSHDNEQFF
many TRBJ2-4 TRBD2 TRBV5-1 16 TGCGCCAGCAGCTTGGGACTAGCAGTAGCCAAAAACATTCAGTACTTC CASSLGLAVAKNIQYF
NA TRBJ2-2 NA TRBV7-9 15 TGTGCCAGCAGCTCTTCGGCAAAAAACACCGGGGAGCTGTTTTTT CASSSSAKNTGELFF
NA TRBJ2-7 TRBD1 TRBV5-1 15 TGCGCCAGCAGCCTAGGACAGGGAGCAGCCTACGAGCAGTACTTC CASSLGQGAAYEQYF
NA TRBJ1-1 TRBD1 TRBV5-1 15 TGCGCCAGCAGCTGGACGGACAGGGGGGGAACTGAAGCTTTCTTT CASSWTDRGGTEAFF
NA TRBJ2-1 TRBD1 TRBV13 17 TGTGCCAGCAGCTCCGGGGGACAGGCGCACTCCTACAATGAGCAGTTCTTC CASSSGGQAHSYNEQFF
NA TRBJ2-5 TRBD2 TRBV5-1 16 TGCGCCAGCAGCTCAGCAACGGGACTAGCGGTTGAGACCCAGTACTTC CASSSATGLAVETQYF
many TRBJ2-3 NA TRBV5-1 15 TGCGCCAGCAGCCCATCAAGCCTACACACAGATACGCAGTATTTT CASSPSSLHTDTQYF
few TRBJ2-1 NA TRBV27 15 TGTGCCAGCAGTCCCACTAGAGCTTTAGGGGATGAGCATTTCTTC CASSPTRALGDEHFF
NA TRBJ2-1 NA TRBV24-1 19 TGTGCCACCAGTGATTTGCACGTTAAGAGAGAGGGGGCCTACAATGAGCAGTTCTTC CATSDLHVKREGAYNEQFF
NA TRBJ2-1 NA TRBV20-1 13 TGCAGTGCTAGAGCGACCTCCTACAATGAGCAGTTCTTC CSARATSYNEQFF
NA TRBJ2-3 TRBD2 TRBV3-1 19 TGTGCCAGCGGCCAAGATGATTGGTCTAGCGGGAGCCGTACAGATACGCAGTATTTT CASGQDDWSSGSRTDTQYF
NA TRBJ2-5 NA TRBV7-2 13 TGTGCCAGCAGCCGGACAGCGGGAGAGACCCAGTACTTC CASSRTAGETQYF
many TRBJ1-5 NA TRBV4-2 12 TGTGCCAGCAGCCCCTACAAAACGGCGGAGCATTTT CASSPYKTAEHF
many TRBJ1-5 TRBD1 TRBV5-6 16 TGTGCCAGCAGCGACTGGGACAGGGGCACGTATCAGCCCCAGCATTTT CASSDWDRGTYQPQHF
NA TRBJ1-1 NA TRBV20-1 14 TGCGGTGCTCTTCGTCCGGGGGCTGACACTGAAGCTTTCTTT CGALRPGADTEAFF
many TRBJ2-1 NA TRBV5-1 13 TGCGCCAGCAGCTTGGCCGGTCAGGTGGAGCAGTTCTTC CASSLAGQVEQFF
NA TRBJ1-4 TRBD1 TRBV27 17 TGTGCCAGCAGTTTATTGGGACAGGGGGCAACTAATGAAAAACTGTTTTTT CASSLLGQGATNEKLFF
few TRBJ2-3 NA TRBV30 16 TGTGCCCGGAAGGGGACCGTAGAATCACGGACAGATACGCAGTATTTT CARKGTVESRTDTQYF
few TRBJ1-2 TRBD1 TRBV29-1 15 TGCAGCGTTGAACGTGTACAGGGGGGGATCTATGGCTACACCTTC CSVERVQGGIYGYTF
NA TRBJ2-2 TRBD2 TRBV7-2 15 TGTGCCAGCAGCTCAAGCGGGAGTTATGTCGGGGAGCTGTTTTTT CASSSSGSYVGELFF
few TRBJ2-1 TRBD1 TRBV4-2 16 TGTGCCAGCAGCCAAGGGGGGGGGACAGGGAACAATGAGCAGTTCTTC CASSQGGGTGNNEQFF
many TRBJ1-1 NA TRBV20-1 14 TGCAGTGCGGCTCGGCCAGGGAGGAACACTGAAGCTTTCTTT CSAARPGRNTEAFF
many TRBJ2-3 NA TRBV9 15 TGTGCCAGCAGCGCCGGTCGTTCTGGTTCAGATACGCAGTATTTT CASSAGRSGSDTQYF
NA TRBJ2-1 NA TRBV5-6 17 TGTGCCAGCAGCAGACTGCCGACAGGTAGCTCCTACAATGAGCAGTTCTTC CASSRLPTGSSYNEQFF
NA TRBJ2-1 TRBD2 TRBV27 18 TGTGCCAGCAGTTTGGGGACTAGCGGGATGGTTTTGTACAATGAGCAGTTCTTC CASSLGTSGMVLYNEQFF
NA TRBJ2-3 NA TRBV29-1 11 TGCAGCGTTGTAGCGGTAGATACGCAGTATTTT CSVVAVDTQYF
few TRBJ2-1 NA TRBV9 16 TGTGCCAGCAGCCCAGTCCGGTTCCAGGAGTACAATGAGCAGTTCTTC CASSPVRFQEYNEQFF
many TRBJ2-4 NA TRBV28 16 TGTGCCAGCAGTGTACACCCAGGGAGGGCCAAAAACATTCAGTACTTC CASSVHPGRAKNIQYF
few TRBJ2-7 NA TRBV2 12 TGTGCCAGCAGTGAGTCCGGCGACGAGCAGTACTTC CASSESGDEQYF
few TRBJ2-3 TRBD1 TRBV5-4 17 TGTGCCAGCAGCTCGGGTACCGACAGGGTATCGGCAGATACGCAGTATTTT CASSSGTDRVSADTQYF
few TRBJ2-5 TRBD2 TRBV4-1 16 TGCGCCAGCAGCTACGGGACTAGCGGGAGGCAAGAGACCCAGTACTTC CASSYGTSGRQETQYF
medium-sized TRBJ2-3 NA TRBV9 16 TGTGCCAGCAGCGCCGGGACTGCCCCTCGAACAGATACGCAGTATTTT CASSAGTAPRTDTQYF
many TRBJ1-1 NA TRBV6-1 14 TGTGCCAGCAGTGAAATTGGGTCGGGGAGTGAAGCTTTCTTT CASSEIGSGSEAFF
many TRBJ1-5 NA TRBV12-3/TRBV12-4 13 TGTGCCAGCGGTTGGTTGGGCGGACAGCCCCAGCATTTT CASGWLGGQPQHF
few TRBJ2-1 NA TRBV6-5 13 TGTGCCAGCAGTGCACCGGGACACAATGAGCAGTTCTTC CASSAPGHNEQFF
NA TRBJ1-4 TRBD1 TRBV12-3/TRBV12-4 14 TGTGCCAGCAGTTGGGCAGGGGGCAATGAAAAACTGTTTTTT CASSWAGGNEKLFF